This TCR beta chain was observed in a study of beta chain features in type 1 diabetes. Expressed TCRB transcripts got sequenced, as all isolated RNA was reverse transcribed. Libraries were prepared by immunoSEQ multiplex PCR; TCRdb keeps only in-frame clonotypes and omits some of them. The sample has some 240,000 clones; about a tenth are singletons. Study-level results: Patients with Type 1 diabetes showed moderately but significantly shorter TCRB CDR3s in all four CD4+ subsets.

In this sample, this clone turned up a few times. Its specificity is not known. Post-sort purity exceeded 98% for all sorted populations. The germline CDR1 and CDR2 sequences are MGHRA and YSYEKL. V was trimmed by 0 bases and J by 2 bases, leaving 14 bases between them. The CDR3 has 17 residues. V is TRBV4-1 and J is TRBJ1-3; D call uncertain. The origin of this receptor is a man younger than 30 in good health. Sequenced material: central memory CD4+ T cells from blood. The CDR3 sequence is CASSQESYGRTGNTIYF. The CDR3 region has the DNA TGCGCCAGCAGCCAAGAAAGTTACGGGCGAACTGGAAACACCATATATTTT.